This T cell receptor (beta chain) derives from a study of control samples from healthy donors and cancer patients. Data came from immunoSEQ multiplex PCR; TCRdb stores just in-frame clones and leaves some out. The sample holds 150,000 to 200,000 clones, 70% to 90% seen once. CDR1 KGHSH and CDR2 LQKENI come from the germline V gene. This CDR3 is built from 13 residues. V lost 5 bases to trimming and J lost 6 bases, with 14 bases between them. V is TRBV18 and J is TRBJ2-7, with D possibly being TRBD1 (6 bases). The sample was blood. This clonotype was obtained from a woman aged 25 to 39 in good health. Here the CDR3 reads CASSVNQGSEQYF. In nucleotides, the CDR3 is TGTGCCAGCTCAGTAAATCAGGGGTCCGAGCAGTACTTC.